This T cell receptor beta chain was sequenced for a study of a mutant IDH1 vaccine in newly diagnosed glioma (dated by TCRdb to about 2021). About the study as a whole: Vaccination was initiated 4-6 weeks after radiotherapy alone, or concurrently with temozolomide cycles in the chemotherapy-containing groups. The week-35 safety follow-up took place at visit V12, and the week-47 end of study took place at visit V13. For exploratory analyses, longitudinal TCRB deep sequencing was carried out in under 30 treated patients wherever samples were available. Peripheral blood samples were drawn at six visits, namely V03 (baseline), V05, V07, V10, V12 and V13. Prior to enrollment, patients had been given standard therapy consisting of radiotherapy alone, temozolomide alone, or radiochemotherapy with temozolomide, with the combination given to most patients. Of the roughly 34 treated patients, around 62% were male and 37.5% were female, and a mean age of around 40 years was recorded.

The paper as a whole reports these results and caveats: Changes in the top peripheral T cell clonotypes picked up by TCRB sequencing did not appear to be linked to pseudoprogression. Selection of PBMC samples for TCRB deep sequencing was based on availability. According to the authors, sample limitations meant that analyses of patient blood samples could not be reproduced. Vaccine-induced immune responses across multiple MHC alleles were detected in over 85% of patients.

The intended sense of this specimen's time point label: week 35, safety follow-up. Each vaccine dose, consisting of 300 ug of a 20-mer mutant IDH1 peptide in Montanide, was administered subcutaneously with topical imiquimod. Patients received eight vaccinations in weeks 1, 3, 5, 7, 11, 15, 19 and 23, corresponding to visits V03 through V10. Newly diagnosed WHO grade 3 or 4 IDH1-mutant astrocytomas showing loss of nuclear ATRX were present in the donors. The samples were drawn from NOA16, a multicentre, single-arm, open-label phase I trial in Germany that tested a mutant IDH1 peptide vaccine in humans for the first time. Genomic DNA for TCRB sequencing was isolated from EDTA blood with the DNeasy Blood and Tissue Kit. The library was obtained by the immunoSEQ multiplex PCR assay. Rearranged TCR beta chain sequences were amplified with the hsTCRB Kit following the manufacturer's protocol. TCRB libraries were sequenced on an Illumina MiSeq. In the authors' own workflow: The kit vendor's proprietary platform handled demultiplexing, trimming and gene mapping. Held by TCRdb, this immuneACCESS table contains in-frame sequences only and omits some clones. Under half of the omission traces to an unresolved V gene where checked; the cause of the rest is unknown. V, J and clone size are those of that table, while D and trimming were read from the DNA. Across this sample there are about 46,000 clones, with roughly 92% seen only once. Clones ranked in the top ten supply roughly 2.3% of the sample.

To note about this clone: Its binding antigen is unknown. It has no much larger one-base neighbor in the sample; base qualities were not kept.

Taken from cysteine to phenylalanine, the CDR3 has 12 residues. Of all the DNA, just the CDR3 is kept, 36 bases in frame from base 1. As encoded in the germline V gene, CDR1 is MDHEN while CDR2 is SYDVKM. The germline ends are 13 bases apart after V is trimmed by 6 bases and J by 8 bases. The sequence joins TRBV28 to TRBJ1-2, and possibly TRBD1, on 5 matching bases. This sequence originates from a middle-aged man with glioma. The sample was PBMCs, taken from a glioma patient whose treatment included an IDH1 peptide vaccine. This receptor carries the CDR3 CASRGKGIGYTF. The base sequence is TGTGCCAGCAGAGGGAAGGGGATCGGCTACACCTTC.